Included here is one T cell receptor (beta chain) sequence, with context. V was pared by 1 base and J by 7 bases, with 7 bases between. This CDR3 spans 13 amino acids. From germline, CDR1 is SGHAT and CDR2 FQNNGV. Recent vaccinations or acute infections were absent in the healthy HIV-negative adult donors. Everyone who donated was a Caucasian adult who lived in Nashville, Tennessee. This entry comes from a study of shared clonotypes between healthy human individuals. Across the study: Donors consisted of a couple of women and a few men between 18 and 49.

When replicate PCRs were run on unsorted PBMC, they used 300 ng DNA, some 33,000 T cell genomes. Method: immunoSEQ multiplex PCR; TCRdb's copy keeps in-frame clones and lacks some. The data show about 490,000 clones, with 79% seen just once and less than 15% held by the top ten. The rearrangement uses TRBV11-2 and TRBJ1-4; D is perhaps TRBD1 (6 bases). This TCR was recovered from a woman between 40 and 55 years old in good health. Some clones in this sample may be carry-over from other donors' samples. Material: PBMCs. CDR3 in DNA: TGTGCCAGCAGCTTAGCCAGGGGTGAAAAACTGTTTTTT. This encodes CASSLARGEKLFF.